These 32 T cell receptor beta chains originate from one sample sequenced in a study of T cells in Graves' hyperthyroidism and ophthalmopathy. RNA transcripts were the template for amplifying TCR beta CDR3 regions. The study used the HTBI primer set for a first-round RT-PCR of the TCR CDR3. TCRdb processed the multiplex PCR reads anew with MiXCR; each CDR3 protein has one entry. The sample lists about 400,000 distinct CDR3 sequences, less than 20% occurring once. The material sequenced was blood. The receptors were sampled from a woman younger than 30 with Graves' hyperthyroidism.

This clonotype showed up just a few times. The chain combines TRBV6-2 or TRBV6-3 with TRBJ1-2; 7 bases align to TRBD1. After removal of 5 bases from V and 4 bases from J, the junction contained 10 bases not matched to a gene. Per germline, CDR1 MNHEY and CDR2 SVGEGT. The CDR3 has 15 residues. CDR3 region: CASSLQGTSSYGYTF. In nucleotides, the CDR3 is TGTGCCAGCAGTCTACAGGGGACCTCATCCTATGGCTACACCTTC.

This clonotype turned up a few times. V gene TRBV6-2 or TRBV6-3 combines with J gene TRBJ2-1; D not resolved. With 7 bases removed from V and 9 bases from J, the gap between germline ends came to 16 bases. The CDR3 sequence is 13 residues long. CDR1 and CDR2 from the germline V gene are MNHEY and SVGEGT. Written as DNA, the CDR3 is TGTGCCAGCAACCGCGCAGGAGCGCTTGAGCAGTTCTTC. As protein: CASNRAGALEQFF.

V usage is TRBV7-9 and J usage is TRBJ1-2; a weak D match, TRBD1 (5 bases). Germline V gene data show CDR1 as SEHNR and CDR2 as FQNEAQ (reference sequence). The CDR3 runs 12 residues. V lost 3 bases to trimming and J lost 7 bases, with 9 bases between them. The chain's CDR3 is CASSFDSFGYTF. CDR3 DNA sequence: TGTGCCAGCAGCTTTGACAGTTTTGGCTACACCTTC.

This clonotype has at least ten counts. J is TRBJ2-1 and V is TRBV6-2 or TRBV6-3; D call uncertain. V lost 2 bases, J lost 5 bases, and 10 bases lay in between. The CDR3 is made up of 14 amino acids. Germline CDR1 reads MNHEY; CDR2 reads SVGEGT. The CDR3 DNA follows: TGTGCCAGCAGTTACGGGCAGGATCACAATGAGCAGTTCTTC. It translates to CASSYGQDHNEQFF.

The sample holds many counts of this clonotype. The rearrangement links TRBV7-2 to TRBJ2-7, with D tentatively TRBD1 (5 bases). V was clipped by 4 bases and J by 5 bases, with 12 bases between them. Germline V lookup: CDR1 SGHTA, CDR2 FQGNSA. This CDR3 has 13 residues. As DNA, the CDR3 is TGTGCCAGCAGCTGGGATGCAGGGAACGAGCAGTACTTC. It codes for CASSWDAGNEQYF.

This clonotype was counted between two and nine times. The V and J genes are TRBV12-3 or TRBV12-4 and TRBJ2-1; 7 positions agree with TRBD2. Losses at the gene ends were 6 bases for V and 5 bases for J; bases not matched to a gene: 10. The CDR3 length is 15 residues. The CDR3 region is CASRIVLAADNEQFF. CDR3 in DNA: TGTGCCAGCAGGATAGTCCTAGCGGCCGACAATGAGCAGTTCTTC.

The rearrangement joins TRBV7-6 to TRBJ2-2; D is ambiguous. V gave up 0 bases and J gave up 1 base, with 6 bases separating them. CDR3 length: 15 amino acids. Germline-derived CDR1 and CDR2 are SGHVS and FNYEAQ. The chain's CDR3 is CASSLAGKNTGELFF. Here the CDR3 DNA reads TGTGCCAGCAGCTTAGCGGGGAAGAACACCGGGGAGCTGTTTTTT.

The table lists this clonotype with a few counts. V usage is TRBV4-2 and J usage is TRBJ2-7; D remains ambiguous. Looked up from germline, CDR1 is LGHNA and CDR2 is YNFKEQ. The V and J ends lost 1 base and 1 base respectively, with 14 bases between them. The CDR3 extends over 16 amino acids. This CDR3 is CASSQGQVFGSYEQYF. CDR3 in DNA: TGTGCCAGCAGCCAAGGGCAGGTTTTCGGATCCTACGAGCAGTACTTC.

This clonotype was detected only a few times. V and J are TRBV28 and TRBJ2-5; TRBD1 is a possible D gene (5 bases). Germline-derived CDR1 and CDR2 are MDHEN and SYDVKM. Between the trimmed V and J ends, which lost 9 bases and 3 bases, there was a span of 14 bases. This CDR3 has 13 residues. The CDR3 region is CASKQASKETQYF. DNA for the CDR3: TGTGCCAGTAAACAGGCCAGCAAAGAGACCCAGTACTTC.

This clonotype has a count of ten or more. This rearrangement joins TRBV5-6 to TRBJ1-2; 9 positions agree with TRBD1. The CDR3 consists of 16 residues. Looked up from germline, CDR1 is SGHDT and CDR2 is YYEEEE. The J segment lost 3 bases and the V segment lost 4 bases, leaving 10 bases of the junction unmatched. Written as DNA, the CDR3 is TGTGCCAGCAGCCCACCCGCCACAGGGGGCGACTATGGCTACACCTTC. Translation gives CASSPPATGGDYGYTF.

In its sample, this clonotype was seen many times. The chain joins TRBV6-1 to TRBJ2-3; 7 bases agree with TRBD1. V shed 5 bases, J shed 4 bases, and the junction held 6 bases outside the gene matches. Looked up from germline, CDR1 is MNHNS and CDR2 is SASEGT. The CDR3 has 14 residues. CDR3 bases: TGTGCCAGCAGTTCACAGGGGTTGGCAGATACGCAGTATTTT. Translation gives CASSSQGLADTQYF.

This clonotype was counted only a few times. J is TRBJ1-1 and V is TRBV20-1, with 9 positions matching TRBD1. The germline V gene has CDR1 DFQATT and CDR2 SNEGSKA (reference sequence). Trimming took 2 bases from V and 7 from J; bases not matched to a gene: 5. The CDR3 loop spans 13 amino acids. The CDR3 bases are TGCAGTGCTAGATCTGAGGACAGGGGTGAAGCTTTCTTT. Translating gives CSARSEDRGEAFF.

This chain joins TRBV9 and TRBJ1-2; possibly TRBD1 for D (5 bases). Germline loops: CDR1 SGDLS, CDR2 YYNGEE. V lost 2 bases and J 8 bases, leaving 13 bases between the germline ends. The CDR3 spans 13 residues. Here the CDR3 reads CASSVEGRAGYTF. The CDR3 DNA is TGTGCCAGCAGCGTCGAGGGCAGGGCGGGCTACACCTTC. The full variable domain, with the rest looked up from reference TRBV9 and TRBJ1-2, is DSGVTQTPKHLITATGQRVTLRCSPRSGDLSVYWYQQSLDQGLQFLIQYYNGEERAKGNILERFSAQQFPDLHSELNLSSLELGDSALYFCASSVEGRAGYTFGSGTRLTVV.

The chain joins TRBV29-1 to TRBJ2-3, with D tentatively TRBD1 (6 bases). Germline CDR1 SQVTM, CDR2 ANQGSEA. The CDR3 runs to 13 residues. V lost 7 bases, J lost 6 bases, and 17 bases lay in between. This CDR3 reads CSARSQGGDTQYF. The CDR3 DNA reads TGCAGCGCACGTTCACAGGGTGGCGATACGCAGTATTTT.

This clonotype occurred a few times. This chain uses TRBV12-3 or TRBV12-4 with TRBJ2-2; D unresolved. Trimming left V 1 base short and J 3 bases short, with 12 bases between. The CDR3 extends over 16 amino acids. CDR3 protein: CASSLGTSLYTGELFF. In DNA, the CDR3 is TGTGCCAGCAGTTTAGGTACTTCTCTATACACCGGGGAGCTGTTTTTT.

This chain's CDR3 is CASSLGRISGEQYF. In DNA form, the CDR3 reads TGCGCCAGCAGCTTGGGACGGATCTCCGGCGAGCAGTACTTC. This chain uses TRBV5-1 with TRBJ2-7; no reliable D call. The CDR3 is made up of 14 amino acids. V lost 0 bases, J lost 6 bases, and 13 bases lay in between. CDR1 is SGHRS and CDR2 is YFSETQ in the germline V gene.

Many counts were recorded for this clonotype. The chain carries TRBV6-6 and TRBJ2-5; the D gene is possibly TRBD2 (6 bases). The CDR3 extends over 15 amino acids. The germline V gene has CDR1 MNHNY and CDR2 SVGAGI (reference sequence). V was cut by 2 bases and J by 4 bases, with 14 bases left in between. The CDR3 region is CASSYVGSSGETQYF. The DNA of the CDR3 is TGTGCCAGCAGTTACGTCGGGAGTTCGGGAGAGACCCAGTACTTC.

This clonotype has ten or more counts. The chain is built from TRBV28 and TRBJ2-3; D perhaps matches TRBD1 (5 bases). Germline CDR1 reads MDHEN; CDR2 reads SYDVKM. Trimming removed 5 bases at V and 4 bases at J, with 19 bases between. The length of the CDR3 is 16 residues. The CDR3 sequence: CASSPTWGTGADTQYF. CDR3 nucleotides: TGTGCCAGCAGTCCAACCTGGGGCACGGGCGCAGATACGCAGTATTTT.

V usage is TRBV11-1 and J usage is TRBJ2-7; maybe TRBD1 (6 bases). V was clipped by 1 base and J by 1 base, with 11 bases between them. From germline, CDR1 is SGHAT and CDR2 FQDESV (reference sequence). The CDR3 totals 15 residues. As DNA, the CDR3 is TGTGCCAGCAGCTTAGAGGCAGGGGAGTCCTACGAGCAGTACTTC. It specifies CASSLEAGESYEQYF.

This clonotype was counted ten times or more. The V gene is TRBV20-1, the J gene TRBJ2-1, with 15 nucleotides matching TRBD2. V dropped 4 bases and J dropped 4; count of bases not matched to a gene: 2. Germline-derived CDR1 and CDR2 are DFQATT and SNEGSKA (reference sequence). The length of the CDR3 is 15 residues. Written as DNA, the CDR3 is TGCAGTGCTATCGGACTAGCGGGAGGGTACAATGAGCAGTTCTTC. Translated: CSAIGLAGGYNEQFF.

This clonotype occurred once. This may stem from a read error, because a much larger clone lies one nucleotide away. The CDR3 spells CASSPRADSLNTEAFF. DNA of the CDR3: TGTGCCAGCTCACCAAGGGCGGACAGCTTGAACACTGAAGCTTTCTTT. The chain employs TRBV18 and TRBJ1-1; maybe TRBD1 (6 bases). The CDR3 loop spans 16 amino acids. V lost 2 bases, J lost 0 bases, and 13 bases lay in between. In germline, CDR1 is KGHSH, CDR2 LQKENI.

This clonotype was picked up many times. The V and J genes are TRBV12-3 or TRBV12-4 and TRBJ2-4; TRBD2 is a possible D gene (6 bases). The length of the CDR3 is 13 residues. The V end lost 8 bases, the J end lost 6 bases, and 14 bases lay between the germline ends. CDR3 residues: CASLPSVGNIQYF. CDR3 sequence (DNA): TGTGCCAGCCTCCCTAGCGTAGGAAACATTCAGTACTTC.

This clonotype was counted ten times or more. The genes are TRBV5-1 and TRBJ1-1, with TRBD1 identical over 10 bases. CDR1 and CDR2 from the germline V gene are SGHRS and YFSETQ. Germline trimming cut 2 bases from V and 4 bases from J; bases unmatched to any gene: 11. The CDR3 contains 17 residues. The CDR3: CASSFGQGVGMSTEAFF. In DNA, the CDR3 is TGCGCCAGCAGCTTTGGACAGGGGGTCGGAATGAGCACTGAAGCTTTCTTT.

Comment on this clonotype: A junction end diverges from the germline sequence, so it may reflect a read error. The V call is TRBV5-1, the J call TRBJ1-3; D possibly corresponds to TRBD1 (5 bases). Germline V gives CDR1 SGHRS, CDR2 YFSETQ. This CDR3 is 18 amino acids long. The CDR3 nucleotides are TGCGCCGGCAGCCCCGGGTTATTGGGACCAAACTCTGGAAACACCATATATTTT. Encoded protein: CAGSPGLLGPNSGNTIYF.

The rearrangement links TRBV4-1 to TRBJ1-6; TRBD1 might be the D (5 bases). The germline V gene encodes CDR1 MGHRA and CDR2 YSYEKL. This CDR3 has 15 residues. V shed 1 base and J shed 8 bases, with 12 bases lying between them. CDR3 sequence reads: CASSQVGLGDSPLHF. The CDR3 nucleotides read TGCGCCAGCAGCCAAGTTGGTTTGGGGGATTCACCCCTCCACTTT.

Remarks on this clonotype: A single base separates this from a much larger clone, so it may be a read error. Given the absence of the conserved phenylalanine or tryptophan at the CDR3 end, a read error is likely. The chain joins TRBV20-1 to TRBJ1-2, with D tentatively TRBD1 (5 bases). CDR1 is DFQATT and CDR2 is SNEGSKA in the germline V gene (reference sequence). There are 15 residues in the CDR3. V lost 5 bases to trimming and J lost 6 bases, with 22 bases between them. The CDR3 nucleotides are TGCAGTGCTGGGGGAGTCCGGGACCATCGGGATGGCTACACCATC. Amino acid sequence: CSAGGVRDHRDGYTI.

V usage is TRBV18 and J usage is TRBJ1-6; D not certain. Germline CDR1 reads KGHSH; CDR2 reads LQKENI. V was clipped by 2 bases and J by 14 bases, with 13 bases between them. There are 13 residues in the CDR3. The CDR3: CASSPGQSRSLHF. CDR3 sequence (DNA): TGTGCCAGCTCACCAGGGCAGAGTCGCTCCCTCCACTTT.

This clonotype was detected a few times. The rearrangement joins TRBV7-9 to TRBJ1-5; 9 nucleotides agree with TRBD1. The germline V gene encodes CDR1 SEHNR and CDR2 FQNEAQ (reference sequence). The CDR3 is made up of 16 amino acids. J lost 8 bases, V lost 4 bases, and 12 bases had no gene match. CDR3 in DNA: TGTGCCAGCAGCTCCGGTGACAGGGGGTTGTACGAGCCCCAGCATTTT. This codes for CASSSGDRGLYEPQHF.

Only a few counts were recorded for this clonotype. The chain uses TRBV28 and TRBJ2-1; no definite D call. CDR1 MDHEN and CDR2 SYDVKM come from the germline V gene. This CDR3 spans 15 amino acids. The DNA of the CDR3 is TGTGCAACCTCTGGTCGCGAGGTATTCTACAATGAGCAGTTCTTC. Its translation: CATSGREVFYNEQFF.

This clonotype was counted at least ten times. At one end, the junction sequence differs from germline, possibly due to a read error. V usage is TRBV20-1 and J usage is TRBJ1-1; D might be TRBD1 (5 bases). Germline values: CDR1 DFQATT, CDR2 SNEGSKA (reference sequence). This CDR3 contains 11 residues. The CDR3 spells CSARGQGESFF. DNA for the CDR3: TGCAGTGCTAGAGGGCAGGGTGAATCTTTCTTT.

The chain is built from TRBV20-1 and TRBJ2-1, with 7 positions matching TRBD2. V lost 6 bases to trimming and J lost 0 bases; unmatched junction nucleotides: 11. The CDR3 sequence is 16 residues long. Germline values: CDR1 DFQATT, CDR2 SNEGSKA (reference sequence). As DNA, the CDR3 is TGCAGTGCAAAAACAAGCGGGACCGCCTCCTACAATGAGCAGTTCTTC. It specifies CSAKTSGTASYNEQFF.

The V gene is TRBV9, the J gene TRBJ2-7; D is undetermined. CDR3 size: 14 residues. Trimming removed 7 bases from V and 0 bases from J, with 14 bases in between. In germline, CDR1 is SGDLS, CDR2 YYNGEE. The CDR3 here is CASQNRQSSYEQYF. The CDR3 nucleotides read TGTGCCAGCCAAAATCGGCAGAGCTCCTACGAGCAGTACTTC.